Below are 28 T cell receptor beta chains sequenced from a single sample in a study of blood T cell repertoires in COVID-19. Using immunoSEQ multiplex PCR, the repertoire was profiled, and TCRdb retains in-frame clones only, with some absent. In the table there are a few hundred thousand clones, roughly 90% of which are singletons. Material for sequencing was peripheral blood. These receptors came from a man younger than 35 who had recovered from COVID-19.

The chain joins TRBV7-2 to TRBJ1-6; D unresolved. The CDR3 totals 16 residues. Germline V CDR1 and CDR2: SGHTA, FQGNSA. Deletions cut 0 bases from V and 6 bases from J, with 12 bases between. The chain's CDR3 is CASSLAPGLGNSPLHF. The CDR3 nucleotides read TGTGCCAGCAGCTTAGCGCCAGGATTAGGTAATTCACCCCTCCACTTT. The whole variable domain, filled in from reference TRBV7-2 and TRBJ1-6, reads GAGVSQSPSNKVTEKGKDVELRCDPISGHTALYWYRQSLGQGLEFLIYFQGNSAPDKSGLPSDRFSAERTGGSVSTLTIQRTQQEDSAVYLCASSLAPGLGNSPLHFGNGTRLTVT.

A word on this clone: Other DNA sequences within the sample encode an identical CDR3. This sequence joins TRBV5-1 and TRBJ1-4; 8 bases map to TRBD1. The CDR3 runs to 14 residues. Trimming removed 0 bases from V and 5 bases from J; junction bases left unmatched: 0. The V gene's germline CDR1 is SGHRS and CDR2 YFSETQ. The CDR3 coding sequence is TGCGCCAGCAGCTTGGGACAGGGGAATGAAAAACTGTTTTTT. Amino acids: CASSLGQGNEKLFF.

The table lists this clone with a count of one. The chain recombines TRBV4-1 with TRBJ1-5; a weak D match, TRBD1 (6 bases). Per germline, CDR1 MGHRA and CDR2 YSYEKL. The V and J ends lost 5 bases and 5 bases respectively, with 19 bases between them. The CDR3 is made up of 16 amino acids. CDR3 protein: CASSSDGGRIDQPQHF. Here the CDR3 DNA reads TGCGCCAGCAGCTCAGACGGGGGGCGGATTGATCAGCCCCAGCATTTT.

The rearrangement links TRBV29-1 to TRBJ1-2; tentative D call: TRBD1 (5 bases). V was trimmed by 4 bases and J by 2 bases, leaving 11 bases between them. The CDR3 is 13 amino acids. Germline values: CDR1 SQVTM, CDR2 ANQGSEA. The CDR3 DNA follows: TGCAGCGTTGTGGGGGAGGCGAACTATGGCTACACCTTC. It specifies CSVVGEANYGYTF.

This chain links TRBV6-1 with TRBJ1-1, with 8 bases matching TRBD1. CDR1 is MNHNS and CDR2 is SASEGT in the germline V gene. The V and J ends lost 4 bases and 9 bases, in that order; junction bases with no gene match: 19. The CDR3 consists of 17 residues. This chain's CDR3 is CASSASGQGEPRVKAFF. The DNA for the CDR3 is TGTGCCAGCAGTGCGTCCGGACAGGGTGAGCCTCGAGTCAAAGCTTTCTTT.

The gene calls are TRBV18 and TRBJ2-2, with 8 bases fitting TRBD2. Germline CDR1 is KGHSH and CDR2 is LQKENI. This CDR3 region has 16 residues. Germline trimming cut 4 bases from V and 6 bases from J; bases unmatched to any gene: 10. The CDR3 sequence is CASSLYSGEGAGELFF. DNA for the CDR3: TGTGCCAGCTCACTTTATAGCGGGGAAGGTGCCGGGGAGCTGTTTTTT.

The CDR3 is CATSRLEVDTYEQYF. CDR3 DNA sequence: TGTGCCACCAGCAGGTTAGAAGTCGATACCTACGAGCAGTACTTC. J is TRBJ2-7 and V is TRBV15; D gene unclear. CDR1 is LNHNV, CDR2 YYDKDF, per germline (reference sequence). This CDR3 has 15 residues. V lost 3 bases, J lost 2 bases, and 14 bases lay in between.

The V gene is TRBV12-3 or TRBV12-4, the J gene TRBJ2-7, with 11 bases matching TRBD1. The CDR3 is made up of 13 amino acids. V was clipped by 6 bases and J by 3 bases; unmatched bases: 1. For the CDR3, the DNA is TGTGCCAGCAGGGGACAGGGGGACTACGAGCAGTACTTC. Translation: CASRGQGDYEQYF.

Concerning this clone itself: Other DNA sequences from this sample encode an identical CDR3 as well. The V gene is TRBV19, the J gene TRBJ1-5; 7 bases are a match to TRBD1. V trimming: 5 bases; J trimming: 2 bases; junction bases outside the gene matches: 3. The CDR3 totals 14 residues. Germline CDR1 LNHDA, CDR2 SQIVND (reference sequence). The CDR3 DNA reads TGTGCCAGTAGTGCCGGACAGGGCAATCAGCCCCAGCATTTT. Its translation is CASSAGQGNQPQHF.

This chain joins TRBV9 and TRBJ2-7, with D hard to call. This CDR3 region has 16 residues. V was pared by 0 bases and J by 6 bases, with 19 bases between. From germline, CDR1 is SGDLS and CDR2 YYNGEE. The DNA for the CDR3 is TGTGCCAGCAGCGTAGACGCCACCTCATCGCGGCGCGAGCAGTACTTC. This translates into CASSVDATSSRREQYF.

The CDR3 loop reads CAISGLAAQSSYNEQFF. CDR3 nucleotide sequence: TGTGCCATCAGCGGACTAGCGGCTCAGAGCTCCTACAATGAGCAGTTCTTC. The gene calls are TRBV10-3 and TRBJ2-1; 10 nucleotides agree with TRBD2. The CDR3 loop spans 17 amino acids. The J segment lost 0 bases and the V segment lost 6 bases, leaving 8 bases of the junction unmatched. Germline values: CDR1 ENHRY, CDR2 SYGVKD.

This chain links TRBV7-9 with TRBJ2-1; no clear D gene. The V gene's germline CDR1 is SEHNR and CDR2 FQNEAQ (reference sequence). The V end lost 5 bases, the J end lost 1 base, and 12 bases lay between the germline ends. The CDR3 loop spans 15 amino acids. The CDR3, as DNA: TGTGCCAGCAGCCGTAGCTCTACTTCCTACAATGAGCAGTTCTTC. As protein: CASSRSSTSYNEQFF.

The chain joins TRBV6-5 to TRBJ2-2, with D unresolved. The germline gives CDR1 MNHEY, CDR2 SVGAGI. V was pared by 4 bases and J by 4 bases, with 7 bases between. The CDR3 runs to 13 residues. This CDR3 reads CASSSGPTGELFF. In DNA form, the CDR3 reads TGTGCCAGCAGTTCAGGCCCCACCGGGGAGCTGTTTTTT.

In DNA, the CDR3 is TGTGCCAGCAGTGAAGCAAGCAGGTTCCACGAGCAGTACTTC. Its protein product is CASSEASRFHEQYF. This chain links TRBV6-1 with TRBJ2-7; D gene unclear. The CDR3 sequence is 14 residues long. The V end was cut by 0 bases, the J end by 5 bases, with 11 bases between. Germline-derived CDR1 and CDR2 are MNHNS and SASEGT.

The chain joins TRBV18 to TRBJ2-1; no firm D call. Per the germline V gene, CDR1 is KGHSH and CDR2 is LQKENI. V lost 2 bases and J lost 1, with 9 bases in between. CDR3 size: 15 residues. CDR3 region: CASSPVQSSYNEQFF. CDR3 DNA sequence: TGTGCCAGCTCACCAGTCCAGTCTTCCTACAATGAGCAGTTCTTC.

The chain has TRBV30 and TRBJ2-5; a possible D gene is TRBD1 (5 bases). Trimming removed 1 base from V and 5 bases from J, with 11 bases in between. The CDR3 loop spans 13 amino acids. Looked up from germline, CDR1 is GTSNPN and CDR2 is SVGIG (reference sequence). CDR3 coding DNA: TGTGCCTGGAGTGGGGTGGGGCAGGAGACCCAGTACTTC. Amino acids: CAWSGVGQETQYF.

V usage is TRBV5-5 and J usage is TRBJ2-7; 8 bases line up with TRBD1. The CDR3 is made up of 15 amino acids. CDR1 is SGHKS, CDR2 YYEKEE, per germline (reference sequence). V trimming: 1 base; J trimming: 4 bases; junction bases outside the gene matches: 7. The CDR3 sequence: CASSLRPGGGYEQYF. In nucleotides, the CDR3 is TGTGCCAGCAGCTTGCGTCCAGGGGGCGGATACGAGCAGTACTTC. Full variable domain (rest looked up from reference TRBV5-5 and TRBJ2-7): DAGVTQSPTHLIKTRGQQVTLRCSPISGHKSVSWYQQVLGQGPQFIFQYYEKEERGRGNFPDRFSARQFPNYSSELNVNALLLGDSALYLCASSLRPGGGYEQYFGPGTRLTVT.

The CDR3 sequence is CASSQDRGSYEQYF. In DNA form, the CDR3 reads TGTGCCAGCAGCCAGGACAGGGGATCCTACGAGCAGTACTTC. J is TRBJ2-7 and V is TRBV4-2; 9 nucleotides align to TRBD1. V lost 3 bases, J lost 1 base, and 1 base stayed unmatched. Germline CDR1 and CDR2: LGHNA and YNFKEQ. CDR3 length: 14 amino acids.

This clone was recorded at least ten times. The chain has TRBV19 and TRBJ1-5; 9 bases are a match to TRBD1. Germline V lookup: CDR1 LNHDA, CDR2 SQIVND (reference sequence). The J segment lost 5 bases and the V segment lost 5 bases, leaving 13 bases of the junction unmatched. The CDR3 covers 17 residues. CDR3 in amino acids: CASSSYGQGRKDQPQHF. CDR3 nucleotides: TGTGCCAGTAGTTCCTATGGACAGGGGAGGAAAGATCAGCCCCAGCATTTT.

The rearrangement links TRBV5-1 to TRBJ2-7; D is possibly TRBD2 (5 bases). Germline V gene data show CDR1 as SGHRS and CDR2 as YFSETQ. This CDR3 spans 16 amino acids. Trimming left V 4 bases short and J 2 bases short, with 19 bases between. The CDR3 DNA reads as TGCGCCAGCAGCCGGACCGGGAATATGGTCCCCTACGAGCAGTACTTC. Its translation: CASSRTGNMVPYEQYF.

This clone has a handful of counts. This rearrangement joins TRBV7-9 to TRBJ1-1; weak D call: TRBD1 (6 bases). V lost 2 bases, J lost 7 bases, and 14 bases lay in between. The germline CDR1 and CDR2 sequences are SEHNR and FQNEAQ (reference sequence). This CDR3 is built from 14 residues. For the CDR3, the DNA is TGTGCCAGCAGCTTATGGCCGGACAGCCTTGAAGCTTTCTTT. Translation gives CASSLWPDSLEAFF.

This clone is a singleton in its sample. V usage is TRBV3-1 (or the pseudogene TRBV3-2) and J usage is TRBJ2-1; D perhaps matches TRBD2 (6 bases). V was cut by 1 base and J by 9 bases, with 10 bases left in between. The CDR3 consists of 13 residues. Germline assignment: CDR1 LGHDT and CDR2 YNNKEL (reference sequence). The CDR3 coding sequence is TGTGCCAGCAGCCAAGGGTTGGGAGGTGAGCAGTTCTTC. Its translation: CASSQGLGGEQFF.

The chain recombines TRBV7-9 with TRBJ1-3, with D perhaps matching TRBD1 (5 bases). V was cut by 2 bases and J by 0 bases, with 8 bases left in between. CDR1 is SEHNR, CDR2 FQNEAQ, per germline (reference sequence). The CDR3 extends over 15 amino acids. The CDR3 loop reads CASSLRGGSGNTIYF. CDR3 nucleotides: TGTGCCAGCAGCTTAAGGGGAGGCTCTGGAAACACCATATATTTT. The full variable domain, rest sourced from reference TRBV7-9 and TRBJ1-3, is DTGVSQNPRHKITKRGQNVTFRCDPISEHNRLYWYRQTLGQGPEFLTYFQNEAQLEKSRLLSDRFSAERPKGSFSTLEIQRTEQGDSAMYLCASSLRGGSGNTIYFGEGSWLTVV.

The V gene is TRBV7-3, the J gene TRBJ2-1, with a weak D call TRBD1 (6 bases). This CDR3 contains 13 residues. Germline CDR1 is SGHTA and CDR2 is FQGTGA. Trimming stripped 3 bases from V and 5 bases from J, with 8 bases between. Here the CDR3 reads CASSFDRHNEQFF. CDR3 DNA: TGTGCCAGCAGCTTTGACAGGCACAATGAGCAGTTCTTC.

The V call is TRBV6-5, the J call TRBJ1-2; D unclear. In germline, CDR1 is MNHEY, CDR2 SVGAGI. Trimming pared 4 bases from V and 8 bases from J, leaving 11 bases between. The CDR3 spans 12 residues. CDR3 loop: CASSSWSGGYTF. The DNA of the CDR3 is TGTGCCAGCAGTTCCTGGTCCGGGGGCTACACCTTC.

This clone was seen a handful of times. This chain links TRBV10-3 with TRBJ1-1; D perhaps matches TRBD1 (6 bases). Germline V gene data show CDR1 as ENHRY and CDR2 as SYGVKD. V was pared by 10 bases and J by 3 bases, with 12 bases between. The CDR3 runs to 12 residues. CDR3 sequence reads: CATHNRDTEAFF. Written as DNA, the CDR3 is TGTGCCACCCATAACAGGGACACTGAAGCTTTCTTT.

This clone has more than one count but fewer than ten. CDR3 sequence reads: CASSEEGLAGVEQFF. CDR3 coding DNA: TGTGCCAGCAGTGAAGAGGGACTAGCGGGGGTAGAGCAGTTCTTC. The J gene is TRBJ2-1, the V gene TRBV2, with 14 bases aligning to TRBD2. The ends lost 1 base at V and 10 bases at J; junction bases unmatched: 3. The CDR3 totals 15 residues. CDR1 and CDR2 from the germline V gene are SNHLY and FYNNEI. Full variable domain (outside the CDR3, taken from reference TRBV2 and TRBJ2-1): EPEVTQTPSHQVTQMGQEVILRCVPISNHLYFYWYRQILGQKVEFLVSFYNNEISEKSEIFDDQFSVERPDGSNFTLKIRSTKLEDSAMYFCASSEEGLAGVEQFFGPGTRLTVL.

The CDR3 loop is CASSVAGGLNIQYF. CDR3 bases: TGTGCCAGCAGCGTAGCGGGGGGGTTGAACATTCAGTACTTC. The rearrangement links TRBV6-5 to TRBJ2-4; 11 bases map to TRBD2. The CDR3 contains 14 residues. The junction had 5 bases not matched to a gene; V was cut back by 6 bases and J by 7 bases. CDR1 is MNHEY, CDR2 SVGAGI, per germline.